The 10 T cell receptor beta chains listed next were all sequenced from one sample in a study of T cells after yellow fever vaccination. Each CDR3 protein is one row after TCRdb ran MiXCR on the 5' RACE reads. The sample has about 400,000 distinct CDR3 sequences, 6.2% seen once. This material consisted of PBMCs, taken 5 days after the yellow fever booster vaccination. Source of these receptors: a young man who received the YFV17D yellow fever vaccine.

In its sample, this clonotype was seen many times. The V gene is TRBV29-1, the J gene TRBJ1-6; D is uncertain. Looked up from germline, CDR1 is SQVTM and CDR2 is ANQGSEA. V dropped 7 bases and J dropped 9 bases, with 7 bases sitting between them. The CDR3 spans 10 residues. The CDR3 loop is CSADSSPLHF. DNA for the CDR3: TGCAGCGCCGATAGTTCACCCCTCCACTTT.

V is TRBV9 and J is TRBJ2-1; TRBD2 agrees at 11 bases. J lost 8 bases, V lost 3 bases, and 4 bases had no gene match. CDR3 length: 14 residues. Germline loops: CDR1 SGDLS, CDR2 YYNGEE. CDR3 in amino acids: CASSGSGRGDEQFF. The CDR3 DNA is TGTGCCAGCAGCGGTAGCGGGAGGGGCGATGAGCAGTTCTTC. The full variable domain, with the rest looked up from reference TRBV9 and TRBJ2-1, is DSGVTQTPKHLITATGQRVTLRCSPRSGDLSVYWYQQSLDQGLQFLIQYYNGEERAKGNILERFSAQQFPDLHSELNLSSLELGDSALYFCASSGSGRGDEQFFGPGTRLTVL.

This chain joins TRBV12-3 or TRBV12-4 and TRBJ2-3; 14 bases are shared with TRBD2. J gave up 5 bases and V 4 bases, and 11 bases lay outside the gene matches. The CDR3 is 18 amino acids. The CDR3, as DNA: TGTGCCAGCAGTTCCGTGCCGGGACTAGCGGGAGTGATAGATACGCAGTATTTT. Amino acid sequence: CASSSVPGLAGVIDTQYF.

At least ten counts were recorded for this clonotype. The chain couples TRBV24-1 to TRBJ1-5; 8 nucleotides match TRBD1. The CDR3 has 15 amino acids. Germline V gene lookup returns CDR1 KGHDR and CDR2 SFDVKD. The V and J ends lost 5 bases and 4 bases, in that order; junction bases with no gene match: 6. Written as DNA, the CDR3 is TGTGCCACCAGTGGAACAGGGGGACGTAATCAGCCCCAGCATTTT. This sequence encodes CATSGTGGRNQPQHF.

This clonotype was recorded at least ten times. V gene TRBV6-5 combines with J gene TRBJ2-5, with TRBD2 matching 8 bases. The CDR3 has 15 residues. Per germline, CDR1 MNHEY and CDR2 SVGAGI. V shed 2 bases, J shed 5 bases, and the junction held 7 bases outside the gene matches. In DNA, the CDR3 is TGTGCCAGCAGTTACGCGCCCACGGGGGGGGAGACCCAGTACTTC. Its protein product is CASSYAPTGGETQYF.

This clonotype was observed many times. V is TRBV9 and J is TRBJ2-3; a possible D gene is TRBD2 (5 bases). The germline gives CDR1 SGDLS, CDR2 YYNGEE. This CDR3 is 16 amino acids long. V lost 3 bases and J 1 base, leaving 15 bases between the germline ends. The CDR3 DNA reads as TGTGCCAGCAGCGCATCAATGGGAGAGGGCACAGATACGCAGTATTTT. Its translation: CASSASMGEGTDTQYF. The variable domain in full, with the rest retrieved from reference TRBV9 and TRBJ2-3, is DSGVTQTPKHLITATGQRVTLRCSPRSGDLSVYWYQQSLDQGLQFLIQYYNGEERAKGNILERFSAQQFPDLHSELNLSSLELGDSALYFCASSASMGEGTDTQYFGPGTRLTVL.

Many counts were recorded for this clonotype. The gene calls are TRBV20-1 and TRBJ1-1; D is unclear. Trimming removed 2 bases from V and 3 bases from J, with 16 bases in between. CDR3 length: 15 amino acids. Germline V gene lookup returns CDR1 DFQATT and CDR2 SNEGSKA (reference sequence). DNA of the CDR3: TGCAGTGCTAGAAGCCCCCCCCCAGCGGACACTGAAGCTTTCTTT. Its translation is CSARSPPPADTEAFF.

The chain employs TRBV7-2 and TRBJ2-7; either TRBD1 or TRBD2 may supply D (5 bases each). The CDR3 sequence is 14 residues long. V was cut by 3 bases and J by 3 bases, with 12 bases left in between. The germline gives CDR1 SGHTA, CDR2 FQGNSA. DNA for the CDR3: TGTGCCAGCAGCTTCAGCAGGGACGTCTACGAGCAGTACTTC. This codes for CASSFSRDVYEQYF. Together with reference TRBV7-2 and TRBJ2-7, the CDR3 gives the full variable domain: GAGVSQSPSNKVTEKGKDVELRCDPISGHTALYWYRQSLGQGLEFLIYFQGNSAPDKSGLPSDRFSAERTGGSVSTLTIQRTQQEDSAVYLCASSFSRDVYEQYFGPGTRLTVT.

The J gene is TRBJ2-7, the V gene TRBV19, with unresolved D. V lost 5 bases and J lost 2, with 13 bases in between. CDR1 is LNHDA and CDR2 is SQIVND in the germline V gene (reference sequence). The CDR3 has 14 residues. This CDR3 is CASSPSRPPYEQYF. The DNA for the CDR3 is TGTGCCAGTAGTCCCAGCCGACCGCCCTACGAGCAGTACTTC.

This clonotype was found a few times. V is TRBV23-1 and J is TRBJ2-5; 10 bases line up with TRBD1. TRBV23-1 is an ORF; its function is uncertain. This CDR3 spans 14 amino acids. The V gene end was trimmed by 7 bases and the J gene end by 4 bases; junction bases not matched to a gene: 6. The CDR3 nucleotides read TGCGCCAGCATACCGGGACAGGGGTCAGAGACCCAGTACTTC. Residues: CASIPGQGSETQYF.